This TCR beta chain was found in a study of T cell responses to AZD1222 COVID-19 vaccine. V gave up 6 bases and J gave up 2 bases; unmatched junction bases: 3. This CDR3 is 13 amino acids long. Germline V gene lookup returns CDR1 ENHRY and CDR2 SYGVKD. A remark on this clone: What it binds is unknown.

Study-wide points: Clonal diversity was possibly underestimated, and the donors were mostly white British, with more females. Two doses of AZD1222 preceded a rise in Spike-specific TCR breadth and depth.

The data were produced by immunoSEQ multiplex PCR, yet TCRdb's version contains in-frame clones alone and is incomplete. Counted here are 100,000 to 150,000 clones, roughly 91% occurring once; the ten biggest clones make up about 4.5%. V usage is TRBV10-3 and J usage is TRBJ2-5; TRBD1 matches at 7 bases. Source: peripheral blood, taken on day 0 of AZD1222 vaccination. The sequence was obtained from an adult in good health. CDR3 sequence (DNA): TGTGCCATCAGCCAGGGGGATCAAGAGACCCAGTACTTC. Translated, it gives CAISQGDQETQYF.